The 21 T cell receptor beta chains below come from one sample, sequenced in a study of blood T cell repertoires in COVID-19. Only in-frame clones appear in the TCRdb table, and some are missing; sequencing was by immunoSEQ multiplex PCR. The sample holds just under 350,000 clones, around nine tenths seen once. The sequenced sample was peripheral blood. The receptors were gathered from a woman in her late teens or twenties who had recovered from COVID-19.

This clone was seen a few times. The rearrangement links TRBV7-2 to TRBJ2-3; 8 positions match TRBD2. The CDR3 is 15 residues long. V was pared by 5 bases and J by 4 bases, with 8 bases of the junction left unmatched. Looked up from germline, CDR1 is SGHTA and CDR2 is FQGNSA. The DNA for the CDR3 is TGTGCCAGCAGCGAAAGCGGGAGTGGCCCAGATACGCAGTATTTT. It encodes CASSESGSGPDTQYF.

This clone has a handful of counts. V gene TRBV10-3 combines with J gene TRBJ2-3, with a weak D call TRBD2 (5 bases). Per the germline V gene, CDR1 is ENHRY and CDR2 is SYGVKD. The CDR3 runs to 14 residues. V was pared by 4 bases and J by 1 base, with 9 bases between. The DNA for the CDR3 is TGTGCCATCAGTGCGGAGCGGCGCACAGATACGCAGTATTTT. Protein sequence: CAISAERRTDTQYF.

The DNA for the CDR3 is TGTGCCTGGAGGGAAACAGGGGACACTGAAGCTTTCTTT. This gives the protein CAWRETGDTEAFF. The chain has TRBV30 and TRBJ1-1; TRBD1 aligns across 7 bases. Trimming cost V 3 bases and J 3 bases; bases outside gene matches: 4. CDR3 length: 13 amino acids. Per germline, CDR1 GTSNPN and CDR2 SVGIG (reference sequence).

V usage is TRBV18 and J usage is TRBJ2-3; D is perhaps TRBD2 (6 bases). CDR1 is KGHSH, CDR2 LQKENI, per germline. Trimming stripped 2 bases from V and 0 bases from J, with 12 bases between. The length of the CDR3 is 16 residues. CDR3 nucleotides: TGTGCCAGCTCACCATTTGGTGGGGGGAGCACAGATACGCAGTATTTT. Its protein product is CASSPFGGGSTDTQYF.

V gene TRBV11-3 combines with J gene TRBJ2-5; 12 nucleotides agree with TRBD2. CDR3 size: 16 residues. Germline CDR1 and CDR2: SGHNT and YENEEA. V lost 5 bases, J lost 4 bases, and 8 bases stayed unmatched. The DNA of the CDR3 is TGTGCCAGCAGCGCTGGACTAGCGGGACCTGGAGAGACCCAGTACTTC. Amino acids: CASSAGLAGPGETQYF.

The chain has TRBV9 and TRBJ2-1; 9 bases match TRBD2. The germline CDR1 and CDR2 sequences are SGDLS and YYNGEE. The junction had 7 bases not matched to a gene; V was cut back by 0 bases and J by 9 bases. The CDR3 contains 15 residues. CDR3 nucleotides: TGTGCCAGCAGCGTAGATGGCGGGAGGGCCGCTGAGCAGTTCTTC. Protein: CASSVDGGRAAEQFF.

This clone has just one count. The chain uses TRBV11-3 and TRBJ2-5; D is possibly TRBD1 (6 bases). Between the trimmed V and J ends, which lost 4 bases and 3 bases, there was a span of 12 bases. Germline V lookup: CDR1 SGHNT, CDR2 YENEEA. The CDR3 length is 14 residues. In DNA, the CDR3 is TGTGCCAGCAGCTACGCCTCAGGGGAAGAGACCCAGTACTTC. Translating it yields CASSYASGEETQYF.

This chain joins TRBV11-2 and TRBJ1-3; 9 bases agree with TRBD1. The germline gives CDR1 SGHAT, CDR2 FQNNGV. This CDR3 region has 14 residues. V gave up 4 bases and J gave up 14 bases; unmatched junction bases: 12. CDR3 sequence (DNA): TGTGCCAGCAGCTCAATGACAGGGGGAGCGGAGTTATATTTT. Translation gives CASSSMTGGAELYF.

The chain combines TRBV10-3 with TRBJ2-1; 8 bases line up with TRBD2. The V gene's germline CDR1 is ENHRY and CDR2 SYGVKD. V was clipped by 0 bases and J by 6 bases; unmatched bases: 10. The CDR3 sequence is 17 residues long. The CDR3: CAISESVGGRPSNEQFF. CDR3 DNA: TGTGCCATCAGTGAGTCGGTTGGCGGGAGGCCCTCCAATGAGCAGTTCTTC.

The V and J genes are TRBV4-2 and TRBJ2-1, with D perhaps TRBD2 (6 bases). CDR3 size: 13 residues. V was pared by 4 bases and J by 9 bases, with 13 bases between. CDR1 and CDR2 (germline): LGHNA, YNFKEQ. CDR3 nucleotides: TGTGCCAGCAGCCGGTCCGGAGCGGGTGAGCAGTTCTTC. Its protein is CASSRSGAGEQFF.

The V call is TRBV7-2, the J call TRBJ1-5, with 7 bases matching TRBD1. Per germline, CDR1 SGHTA and CDR2 FQGNSA. The CDR3 sequence is 14 residues long. V shed 3 bases, J shed 4 bases, and the junction held 3 bases outside the gene matches. Here the CDR3 DNA reads TGTGCCAGCAGCTTTGGGACAGAGAATCAGCCCCAGCATTTT. As protein: CASSFGTENQPQHF. Full variable domain (missing parts from reference TRBV7-2 and TRBJ1-5): GAGVSQSPSNKVTEKGKDVELRCDPISGHTALYWYRQSLGQGLEFLIYFQGNSAPDKSGLPSDRFSAERTGGSVSTLTIQRTQQEDSAVYLCASSFGTENQPQHFGDGTRLSIL.

The J gene is TRBJ1-5, the V gene TRBV7-5; the table's D call, TRBD1, was not checked against the DNA. TRBV7-5 is assigned pseudogene status. The CDR3 is 16 residues long. CDR3 bases: TGTGCCAGAAGCTCTTACACCACAGAAAGCAATCAGCCCCAGCATTTT. It encodes CARSSYTTESNQPQHF.

The rearrangement joins TRBV6-4 to TRBJ1-1, with a tentative D call TRBD1 (5 bases). This CDR3 is built from 14 residues. V dropped 7 bases and J dropped 0 bases, with 12 bases sitting between them. Germline V lookup: CDR1 MRHNA, CDR2 SNTAGT. The CDR3 sequence is CASILGPMNTEAFF. Here the CDR3 DNA reads TGTGCCAGCATCCTGGGGCCTATGAACACTGAAGCTTTCTTT.

This chain links TRBV6-5 with TRBJ2-2; D may be TRBD1 (6 bases). The V end lost 8 bases, the J end lost 6 bases, and 7 bases lay between the germline ends. CDR1 and CDR2 (germline): MNHEY, SVGAGI. This CDR3 is built from 11 residues. CDR3 bases: TGTGCCAGCGGGGGCTCCGGGGAGCTGTTTTTT. Residues: CASGGSGELFF.

This sequence joins TRBV11-3 and TRBJ2-1; TRBD2 matches at 7 bases. The germline gives CDR1 SGHNT, CDR2 YENEEA. J was trimmed by 6 bases and V by 0 bases; bases with no gene match: 8. The CDR3 covers 16 residues. Written as DNA, the CDR3 is TGTGCCAGCAGCTTAGATAGTAGGACTAGTCCCAATGAGCAGTTCTTC. It specifies CASSLDSRTSPNEQFF.

This chain connects TRBV10-3 to TRBJ1-2; 11 bases line up with TRBD1. The CDR3 has 12 amino acids. Trimming took 4 bases from V and 8 from J; bases not matched to a gene: 0. Looked up from germline, CDR1 is ENHRY and CDR2 is SYGVKD. The CDR3 DNA follows: TGTGCCATCAGTGGGACAGGGGGCGGCTACACCTTC. It specifies CAISGTGGGYTF.

This chain uses TRBV14 with TRBJ2-5; 14 bases map to TRBD2. CDR1 is SGHDN, CDR2 FVKESK, per germline. This CDR3 is 19 amino acids long. V lost 5 bases, J lost 3 bases, and 14 bases stayed unmatched. DNA of the CDR3: TGTGCCAGCAGCTCCGGGACTAGCGGGAGTTCGACTCTAAAAGAGACCCAGTACTTC. It is translated as CASSSGTSGSSTLKETQYF. Combining the CDR3 with reference TRBV14 and TRBJ2-5 gives the whole variable domain EAGVTQFPSHSVIEKGQTVTLRCDPISGHDNLYWYRRVMGKEIKFLLHFVKESKQDESGMPNNRFLAERTGGTYSTLKVQPAELEDSGVYFCASSSGTSGSSTLKETQYFGPGTRLLVL.

The chain is built from TRBV7-8 and TRBJ1-1, with D perhaps TRBD1 (5 bases). V was pared by 4 bases and J by 4 bases, with 10 bases between. CDR1 SGHVS and CDR2 FQNEAQ come from the germline V gene. The CDR3 is 13 residues long. CDR3 amino acids: CASSSVGGTEAFF. As DNA, the CDR3 is TGTGCCAGCAGCTCAGTGGGGGGCACTGAAGCTTTCTTT.

The chain combines TRBV6-2 or TRBV6-3 with TRBJ2-3; a weak D match, TRBD2 (5 bases). Looked up from germline, CDR1 is MNHEY and CDR2 is SVGEGT. Trimming took 5 bases from V and 9 from J, leaving 18 bases between them. CDR3 length: 14 amino acids. The CDR3 DNA is TGTGCCAGCAGTGTCGGACTCCTCATTTACACGCAGTATTTT. Amino acids: CASSVGLLIYTQYF.

This clone has only one observation. The chain links TRBV10-2 to TRBJ2-7, with 11 bases aligning to TRBD2. The J segment lost 6 bases and the V segment lost 3 bases, leaving 7 bases of the junction unmatched. CDR3 length: 15 residues. CDR1 and CDR2 from the germline V gene are WSHSY and SAAADI. In DNA, the CDR3 is TGCGCCAGCAGTGAACAACTAGCGGGAGCATCCGAGCAGTACGTC. As protein: CASSEQLAGASEQYV.

Remarks on this clone: This CDR3 is also generated by other DNA sequences in the sample. V gene TRBV11-2 combines with J gene TRBJ1-2; D uncertain. There are 13 residues in the CDR3. From germline, CDR1 is SGHAT and CDR2 FQNNGV. Between the trimmed V and J ends, which lost 1 base and 2 bases, there was a span of 5 bases. As DNA, the CDR3 is TGTGCCAGCAGCTTAGGAGGGAACTATGGCTACACCTTC. Protein product: CASSLGGNYGYTF.